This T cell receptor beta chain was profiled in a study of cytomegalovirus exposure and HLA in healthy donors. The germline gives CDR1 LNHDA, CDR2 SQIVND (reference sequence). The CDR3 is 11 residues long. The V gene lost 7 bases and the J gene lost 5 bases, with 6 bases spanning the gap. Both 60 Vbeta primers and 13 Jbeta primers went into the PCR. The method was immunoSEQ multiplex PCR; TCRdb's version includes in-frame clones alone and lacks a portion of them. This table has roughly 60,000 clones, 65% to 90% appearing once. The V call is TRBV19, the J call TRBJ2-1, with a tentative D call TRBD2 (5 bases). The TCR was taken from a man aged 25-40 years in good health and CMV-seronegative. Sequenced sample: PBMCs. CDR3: CASTGNNEQFF. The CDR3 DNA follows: TGTGCCAGTACCGGGAACAATGAGCAGTTCTTC.